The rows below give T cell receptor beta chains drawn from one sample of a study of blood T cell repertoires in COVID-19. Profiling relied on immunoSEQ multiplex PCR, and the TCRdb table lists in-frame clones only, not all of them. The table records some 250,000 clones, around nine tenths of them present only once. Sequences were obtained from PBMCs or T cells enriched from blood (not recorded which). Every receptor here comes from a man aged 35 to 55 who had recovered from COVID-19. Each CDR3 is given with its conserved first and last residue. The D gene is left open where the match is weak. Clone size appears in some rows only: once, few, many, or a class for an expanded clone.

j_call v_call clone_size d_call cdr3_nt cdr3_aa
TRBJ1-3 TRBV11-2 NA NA TGTGCCAGCAGCTTAGACGGACACTTTGGAAACACCATATATTTT CASSLDGHFGNTIYF
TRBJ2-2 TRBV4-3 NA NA TGCGCCAGCAGCCAAGGCAGGGACACCGGGGAGCTGTTTTTT CASSQGRDTGELFF
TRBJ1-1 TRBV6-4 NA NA TGTGCCAGCAGCGCGCAAGTGAACACTGAAGCTTTCTTT CASSAQVNTEAFF
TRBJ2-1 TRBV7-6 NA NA TGTGCCAGCAGCTTGGCGGGGGCCTCCTACAATGAGCAGTTCTTC CASSLAGASYNEQFF
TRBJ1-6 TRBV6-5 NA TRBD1 TGTGCCAGCAGTTACTCGGGACAGGGTCCTTCACCCCTCCACTTT CASSYSGQGPSPLHF
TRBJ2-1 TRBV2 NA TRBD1 TGTGCCAGCAGCGTGACAGGGAGTCACCGCAATGAGCAGTTCTTC CASSVTGSHRNEQFF
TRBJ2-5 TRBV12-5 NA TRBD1 TGTGCTAGTGGTTTCTCGACAGGGGGCCTGGGGGCACAAGAGACCCAGTACTTC CASGFSTGGLGAQETQYF
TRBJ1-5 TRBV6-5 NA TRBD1 TGTGCCAGCAGGCCCCGGGACAGGGTTCAGCCCCAGCATTTT CASRPRDRVQPQHF
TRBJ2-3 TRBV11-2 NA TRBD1 TGTGCCAGCAGCCCAGGACAGGGGCTTATCCTCACAGATACGCAGTATTTT CASSPGQGLILTDTQYF
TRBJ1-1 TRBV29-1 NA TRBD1 TGCAGCGTTCGTCGACAGGGGGGATCGCGTAGCACTGAAGCTTTCTTT CSVRRQGGSRSTEAFF
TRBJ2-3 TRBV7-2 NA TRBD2 TGTGCCAGCAGCTTAGGGCTAGCGGGAGGGCCGACAGATACGCAGTATTTT CASSLGLAGGPTDTQYF
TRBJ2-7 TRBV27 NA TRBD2 TGTGCCAGCAGTCCTACAATGGGCGGGAGGACCTACGAGCAGTACTTC CASSPTMGGRTYEQYF
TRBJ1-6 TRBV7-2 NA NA TGTGCCAGCAGCAGATCTTCGACAGAATACAATTCACCCCTCCACTTT CASSRSSTEYNSPLHF
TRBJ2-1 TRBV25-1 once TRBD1 TGTGCCAGCAGTGAATGGGGGGACAGGGTGGATGAGCAGTTCTTC CASSEWGDRVDEQFF
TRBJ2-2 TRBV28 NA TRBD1 TGTGCCAGCAGAACAGGGGGCGCCGGGGAGCTGTTTTTT CASRTGGAGELFF